This is a list of T cell receptor beta chains from one sample in a study of cytotoxic CD8 clonotypes in ibrutinib-treated CLL. Sequencing used immunoSEQ multiplex PCR; TCRdb keeps in-frame clones, though not all of them. The sample carries about 120,000 clones, 55% to 75% recorded once. The sequencing here drew on PBMCs, taken after 24 months of ibrutinib treatment. The receptor set was obtained from a human donor with chronic lymphocytic leukemia. CDR3s include the opening cysteine and the closing phenylalanine or tryptophan. D genes are given only for firm matches. The listing skips clone size in some rows; elsewhere it reads once, few, many or a size class.

CDR3 DNA	CDR3 protein	J gene	D gene	clone size	V gene
TGTGCCAGCAGCAGCTTGGGACAGAACACTGAAGCTTTCTTT	CASSSLGQNTEAFF	TRBJ1-1	.	few	TRBV7-8
TGTGCCAGCAGTTACTCCGAGACAGGGGTCGGGGAGCAGTACTTC	CASSYSETGVGEQYF	TRBJ2-7	TRBD1	.	TRBV6-6
TGTGCCAGCAGCCAAGATCCCCCAGGGGGTGGTGGTAATGAAAAACTGTTTTTT	CASSQDPPGGGGNEKLFF	TRBJ1-4	TRBD1	.	TRBV4-2
TGCAGCGTTGAAGTCGCTAGCGGGGGGTCCCAGTACTTC	CSVEVASGGSQYF	TRBJ2-5	TRBD2	.	TRBV29-1
TGTGCCAGTAGTCGACAGGGAGAGGGGGCTGAAGCTTTCTTT	CASSRQGEGAEAFF	TRBJ1-1	TRBD1	.	TRBV27
TGTGCCAGCAGCTTACAGGCAGTCTCCTACGAGCAGTACTTC	CASSLQAVSYEQYF	TRBJ2-7	.	.	TRBV11-2
TGTGCCAGCAGCATTCCGGGACAGGGCTTCTACGAGCAGTACTTC	CASSIPGQGFYEQYF	TRBJ2-7	TRBD1	.	TRBV5-6
TGCGCCAGCAGCACCGGGGGGGCCGGCACCGGGGAGCTGTTTTTT	CASSTGGAGTGELFF	TRBJ2-2	TRBD2	.	TRBV5-1
TGCGCCAGCAGATCCCCTAACACTGAAGCTTTCTTT	CASRSPNTEAFF	TRBJ1-1	.	.	TRBV5-1
TGTGCCAGCAGCTCCGGGACAGGGGTGCAATTCTTC	CASSSGTGVQFF	TRBJ2-1	TRBD1	.	TRBV7-9
TGTGCCAGCAGCTTAACTACAGCTATCTACAATGAGCAGTTCTTC	CASSLTTAIYNEQFF	TRBJ2-1	.	.	TRBV11-3
TGTGCCAGCAGCGTGGGGAGCTCTGGAAACACCATATATTTT	CASSVGSSGNTIYF	TRBJ1-3	.	few	TRBV9
TGTGCCAGCTCACCACGCGACAGAGTTGCTAATGAAAAACTGTTTTTT	CASSPRDRVANEKLFF	TRBJ1-4	.	.	TRBV18
TGTGCCTGGAGTGTGAAAGGGACACTTTATAGCAATCAGCCCCAGCATTTT	CAWSVKGTLYSNQPQHF	TRBJ1-5	.	.	TRBV30
TGTGCCAGCAGCCCTCTAGCGACCGGGGAGCTGTTTTTT	CASSPLATGELFF	TRBJ2-2	.	many	TRBV9
TGTGCCACCTCACCCCTCCACTTT	CATSPLHF	TRBJ1-6	.	.	TRBV28
TGTGCCAGCAGCTTAGTCTCCTACGAGCAGTACTTC	CASSLVSYEQYF	TRBJ2-7	.	.	TRBV7-9
TGTGCCAGCAGTCTGGACCCTGGGGGCACTGAAGCTTTCTTT	CASSLDPGGTEAFF	TRBJ1-1	.	.	TRBV28
TGCGCCAGCAGCTTGATATCCGAGAACACTGAAGCTTTCTTT	CASSLISENTEAFF	TRBJ1-1	.	.	TRBV5-1
TGTGCCAGCAGCTTAGTTGGGGGATCGGGAAACATTCAGTACTTC	CASSLVGGSGNIQYF	TRBJ2-4	.	.	TRBV11-1
TGCGCCAGCAGTGGAGGGCACGAGCAGTACTTC	CASSGGHEQYF	TRBJ2-7	.	.	TRBV5-1
TGTGCCAGCAGCCGGGACCGGATGCAGACCCAGTACTTC	CASSRDRMQTQYF	TRBJ2-5	.	.	TRBV5-6
TGTGCCAGTAATAGAAGCAATCAGCCCCAGCATTTT	CASNRSNQPQHF	TRBJ1-5	.	.	TRBV19
TGTGCCAGCAGCACGAGACAGGACCAGGCTTTCTTT	CASSTRQDQAFF	TRBJ1-1	.	.	TRBV7-3
TGTGCCAGCAGTTCTGGAGGAAACACCATATATTTT	CASSSGGNTIYF	TRBJ1-3	.	few	TRBV2
TGTGCCACCCGACAGGGTCCTCAAGAGACCCAGTACTTC	CATRQGPQETQYF	TRBJ2-5	TRBD1	.	TRBV15
TGTGCCTGGACGCAAGGGGAGACCCAGTACTTC	CAWTQGETQYF	TRBJ2-5	.	.	TRBV30
TGTGCCTGGAGTGTCTTAGATGAAGCTTTCTTT	CAWSVLDEAFF	TRBJ1-1	.	.	TRBV30
TGTGCCAGCCGGGACCCAGAGAGCTATGGCTACACCTTC	CASRDPESYGYTF	TRBJ1-2	.	.	TRBV6-1
TGCGCCAGCATAGGACTAGCGGGGACAGAGACCCAGTACTTC	CASIGLAGTETQYF	TRBJ2-5	TRBD2	.	TRBV5-1
TGTGCCAGCTCACCACCGACGGGGGGCGGCTATGGCTACACCTTC	CASSPPTGGGYGYTF	TRBJ1-2	.	.	TRBV18
TGCGCCAGCAGCTTGTCTGAAAACGGAAAACTGTTTTTT	CASSLSENGKLFF	TRBJ1-4	.	few	TRBV5-1
TGTGCCAGCAGCCAAGGACTAGCGGGGATCGATACGCAGTATTTT	CASSQGLAGIDTQYF	TRBJ2-3	TRBD2	.	TRBV4-2
TGTGCCAGCAGTGGGGGGACAGGGGGCGAAAATCAGCCCCAGCATTTT	CASSGGTGGENQPQHF	TRBJ1-5	TRBD1	.	TRBV6-1
TGCAGCGGGAGAGGGGTCGGGGGCGCAAAGAACGGCTACACCTTC	CSGRGVGGAKNGYTF	TRBJ1-2	.	.	TRBV29-1
TGTGCCAGCAGCACCACAGGGGGCGGAGGGGCCAACGTCCTGACTTTC	CASSTTGGGGANVLTF	TRBJ2-6	TRBD1	.	TRBV7-2
TGTGCCACCACCGGAATCTCTAGGACAGAATCGGACTATGGCTACACCTTC	CATTGISRTESDYGYTF	TRBJ1-2	.	.	TRBV15
TGTGCCAGCAGCTTAGAAGGGGCCTCTGGGGAGACCCAGTACTTC	CASSLEGASGETQYF	TRBJ2-5	.	.	TRBV7-2
TGCGCCAGCAGGGGCGGTGAGGCCAAAAACATTCAGTACTTC	CASRGGEAKNIQYF	TRBJ2-4	.	few	TRBV5-1
TGCGCCAGCAGAACCGGGACAGAGAGCTTAAATGAAAAACTGTTTTTT	CASRTGTESLNEKLFF	TRBJ1-4	TRBD1	.	TRBV5-1
TGTGCCAGCAGTCCCGGACTCGGCTACACCTTC	CASSPGLGYTF	TRBJ1-2	.	.	TRBV6-6
TGCGCCAGCAGTCGGTCCCCGGACGAGCAGTACTTC	CASSRSPDEQYF	TRBJ2-7	.	.	TRBV10-1
TGTGCCAGCAGTGACTTTAGGTGGCCCTCCTTC	CASSDFRWPSF	TRBJ2-7	.	.	TRBV6-4
TGTGCCAGCAGTTTAGCTAGCGGGGTATACGAGCAGTACTTC	CASSLASGVYEQYF	TRBJ2-7	TRBD2	few	TRBV27
TGTGCCAGCAGTTTATCGAGAACAGATACGCAGTATTTT	CASSLSRTDTQYF	TRBJ2-3	.	.	TRBV27
TGTGCCTGGAGTGCCGGGGGCAATGAGCAGTTCTTC	CAWSAGGNEQFF	TRBJ2-1	.	few	TRBV30
TGTGCCAGCAGTTACAGAAGGACAGGGGGCTCTGAAGCTTTCTTT	CASSYRRTGGSEAFF	TRBJ1-1	TRBD1	.	TRBV6-5
TGCGCCAGCAGCCAACATCACGTGGCAGACTCAGGCTACGAGCAGTACTTC	CASSQHHVADSGYEQYF	TRBJ2-7	.	.	TRBV4-3
TGTGCCAGCGGCCGGGCTAACTATGGCTACACCTTC	CASGRANYGYTF	TRBJ1-2	.	.	TRBV27
TGTGCCACCAGCCAGCGGGCTAACTATGGCTACACCTTC	CATSQRANYGYTF	TRBJ1-2	.	.	TRBV15
TGTGCCAGCAGCCCGCGACAGGGAGTCGGGGAGCTGTTTTTT	CASSPRQGVGELFF	TRBJ2-2	TRBD1	once	TRBV7-8
TGCGCCAGCAGCTTGGCAAGACTACACCAAGAGACCCAGTACTTC	CASSLARLHQETQYF	TRBJ2-5	.	.	TRBV5-1
TGTGCCAGCAGCAGTAGGGGATCCTATGGCTACACCTTC	CASSSRGSYGYTF	TRBJ1-2	.	.	TRBV5-6
TGTGCCAGCAGCCCTACACCGAACACTGAAGCTTTCTTT	CASSPTPNTEAFF	TRBJ1-1	.	few	TRBV7-2
TGTGCCAGCAGCTTAGGGACCGATAATTCACCCCTCCACTTT	CASSLGTDNSPLHF	TRBJ1-6	.	.	TRBV5-4
TGTGCCAGCAGTGAAGCCCGACTAGCGGCCGGGGAGCTGTTTTTT	CASSEARLAAGELFF	TRBJ2-2	TRBD2	once	TRBV2
TGTGCCAGCAAAGGGACAGGGGACACCGGGGAGCTGTTTTTT	CASKGTGDTGELFF	TRBJ2-2	TRBD1	few	TRBV5-4
TGTGCCAGCAGCCCCGGGGGCGCGGTGTACTCTGGAAACACCATATATTTT	CASSPGGAVYSGNTIYF	TRBJ1-3	.	.	TRBV7-9
TGTGCCAGCACCCAGACTAGCGGGGAGAACACAGATACGCAGTATTTT	CASTQTSGENTDTQYF	TRBJ2-3	TRBD2	once	TRBV7-2